The subject of this entry is one TCR beta chain. The sample holds many counts of this clonotype. Its antigen is currently not known. Base quality data are lacking; no much larger clone is found one base away. The germline V gene specifies SQVTM as CDR1 and ANQGSEA as CDR2. The CDR3 contains 14 residues, cysteine and phenylalanine counted. The DNA shown is the 42-base CDR3, in frame from base 1. At the junction V is shortened by 7 bases and J by 0 bases, with 13 bases in between. The source of the sample is a study of human T cells and chemical hapten exposure listed by TCRdb under 2021. About the investigation overall: For sensitization, 2% DPC in acetone was applied to a roughly 2 cm by roughly 2 cm area of upper inner arm skin. Alopecia areata with under or over 50% scalp involvement, alopecia totalis and alopecia universalis were represented in the patient cohort, which was mostly female. Blood for TCR sequencing was provided by twenty-nine alopecia patients at one to four time points (pre-sensitization, 2, 6 and 24 weeks). This study followed changes in the peripheral blood TCR repertoire in vivo during primary and secondary sensitization of alopecia patients to the hapten diphenylcyclopropenone (DPC). Libraries were combined into a pool for sequencing, and differences in TCR yield between samples came mainly from small differences in library volumes within the pool. Weekly therapeutic DPC doses were additionally applied to the scalp of patients throughout the approximately 24-week study period. Patch tests used Finn chambers with 0.01% DPC on the upper back, scored after 6 days by International Contact Dermatitis Research Group standards. Blood samples were taken from patients before sensitization (week 0) and then at 2, 6 and about 24 weeks after DPC sensitization. What the work shows at the level of the full study, not this receptor alone: The number of TCRs above 1 in 1000 frequency did not change with DPC sensitization; there was no evidence of global repertoire structure alterations. Patch test score was positively correlated with the number of PT1 expanded TCRs, with significance at thresholds 8, 16 and 32 but not at 4. Expanded TCRs formed significantly more large CDR3 similarity clusters than pre-sensitization or healthy control sets, consistent with antigen-driven responses. Repeated subsampling changed both the strength of the expansion versus patch-test correlation and the threshold at which the correlation became significant. Alopecia, a presumed autoimmune disease, was present in all patients, so the immune response of the patients might differ from that of healthy individuals.

To prepare the library, RACE was applied. Sequencing used a NextSeq 500. During library preparation, unique molecular identifiers were attached to individual cDNA molecules so that TCRs could be counted quantitatively and reproducibly. For every blood RNA sample, sequencing covered both the TCR alpha and TCR beta chains. In the paper's pipeline: A median of around 100,000 TCRs per sample was observed, with a range of roughly 23,224 to 700,000. The Decombinator software suite was used to annotate V, J and CDR3 in the TCR reads. To make PS versus PT1 abundance plots, every sample was subsampled to the same number of TCRs (28,000). Expanded TCRs were defined as absent before sensitization and observed at least eight times at the 2-week time point. TCRdb redid the processing of the public reads, applying fastp at Q25 and MiXCR, and retained in-frame beta chains. Rows are unified per CDR3 protein, each entry keeping the most common DNA and genes. TCRdb, rather than the study authors, made the V and J calls. The sample data list about 110,000 distinct CDR3 sequences, and 9.2% of these were observed just once. The ten largest clonotypes hold around 3% of the sample.

The time point label corresponds to: patch test 2, 6 weeks after DPC sensitization. The treatment or condition label, read with the paper, signifies: therapeutic diphenylcyclopropenone sensitization with weekly scalp DPC. Blood at each patch-test visit was drawn before the patch test was applied. Eligible patients were aged 18 to 70, diagnosed with alopecia, deemed suitable for DPC therapy, and excluded if pregnant. Total RNA was extracted from unfractionated whole blood that had been collected in Tempus Blood RNA tubes. The sample in question was whole blood, obtained in connection with sensitization to the hapten diphenylcyclopropenone (DPC). This chain joins TRBV29-1 to TRBJ2-1; a tentative D match to TRBD2 spans 5 bases. This sequence was found in a woman in her forties with alopecia areata. Some clones in this sample may be carry-over from other donors' samples. The DNA reads TGCAGCGGTGGACTTTTTAGCTCCTACAATGAGCAGTTCTTC. Translated, this is CSGGLFSSYNEQFF.